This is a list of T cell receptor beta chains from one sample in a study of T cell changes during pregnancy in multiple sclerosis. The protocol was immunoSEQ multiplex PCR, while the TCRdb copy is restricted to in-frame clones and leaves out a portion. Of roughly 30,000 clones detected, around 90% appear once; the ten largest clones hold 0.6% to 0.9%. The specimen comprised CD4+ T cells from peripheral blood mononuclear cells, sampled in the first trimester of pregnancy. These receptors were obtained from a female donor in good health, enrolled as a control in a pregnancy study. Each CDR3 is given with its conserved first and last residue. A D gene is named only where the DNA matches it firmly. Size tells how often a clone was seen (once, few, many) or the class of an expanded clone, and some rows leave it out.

CDR3nt: TGTGCCAGCAGTTACGCCACCGGGGGGTTGGTCAATGAGCAGTTCTTC
CDR3aa: CASSYATGGLVNEQFF
d_gene: TRBD2
abundance: .
v_gene: TRBV6-5
j_gene: TRBJ2-1

CDR3nt: TGTGCCAGCAGCCGAACTAGCGGGGGGGCCACCGGGGAGCTGTTTTTT
CDR3aa: CASSRTSGGATGELFF
d_gene: TRBD2
abundance: .
v_gene: TRBV4-2
j_gene: TRBJ2-2

CDR3nt: TGTGCCAGCAGCCCCGGACAGGATAACTATGGCTACACCTTC
CDR3aa: CASSPGQDNYGYTF
d_gene: TRBD1
abundance: .
v_gene: TRBV5-4
j_gene: TRBJ1-2

CDR3nt: TGTGCCAGCAGCTTTAAACTAGCGGGGGGGCAAGATACGCAGTATTTT
CDR3aa: CASSFKLAGGQDTQYF
d_gene: TRBD2
abundance: .
v_gene: TRBV5-4
j_gene: TRBJ2-3

CDR3nt: TGCGCCAGCAGCTTGGAGGCGGGGGGGCCGGGTGAGCAGTTCTTC
CDR3aa: CASSLEAGGPGEQFF
d_gene: TRBD2
abundance: .
v_gene: TRBV5-1
j_gene: TRBJ2-1

CDR3nt: TGCGCCAGCAAGACAGAGTACGAGCAGTACTTC
CDR3aa: CASKTEYEQYF
d_gene: .
abundance: .
v_gene: TRBV5-1
j_gene: TRBJ2-7

CDR3nt: TGCAGCGGATCGAACAGGGGCGTGGGGACCGGGGAGCTGTTTTTT
CDR3aa: CSGSNRGVGTGELFF
d_gene: TRBD1
abundance: .
v_gene: TRBV29-1
j_gene: TRBJ2-2

CDR3nt: TGTGCCAGCAGTGGGACAGGGGTCCACGAGCAGTACTTC
CDR3aa: CASSGTGVHEQYF
d_gene: TRBD1
abundance: .
v_gene: TRBV2
j_gene: TRBJ2-7

CDR3nt: TGTGCCAGCAGTTCCCTAACGACAGGGGGCAAGGGCTACACCTTC
CDR3aa: CASSSLTTGGKGYTF
d_gene: TRBD1
abundance: .
v_gene: TRBV27
j_gene: TRBJ1-2

CDR3nt: TGTGCCAGTAGTATAGATCGGGGGAATCAGCCCCAGCATTTT
CDR3aa: CASSIDRGNQPQHF
d_gene: .
abundance: few
v_gene: TRBV19
j_gene: TRBJ1-5

CDR3nt: TGTGCCAGCAGCTTTCCCGGGACACTCTCGAACACCGGGGAGCTGTTTTTT
CDR3aa: CASSFPGTLSNTGELFF
d_gene: .
abundance: .
v_gene: TRBV7-2
j_gene: TRBJ2-2

CDR3nt: TGCGCCAGCAGCTTGTATCAGGACAGGACTAATTCACCCCTCCACTTT
CDR3aa: CASSLYQDRTNSPLHF
d_gene: TRBD1
abundance: .
v_gene: TRBV5-1
j_gene: TRBJ1-6

CDR3nt: TGTGCCAGCAGCTTACTGGCGGGAAGCACAGATACGCAGTATTTT
CDR3aa: CASSLLAGSTDTQYF
d_gene: .
abundance: few
v_gene: TRBV7-3
j_gene: TRBJ2-3

CDR3nt: TGTGCCAGCAGCGTAGACGGGGGCTCCTACGAGCAGTACTTC
CDR3aa: CASSVDGGSYEQYF
d_gene: .
abundance: .
v_gene: TRBV9
j_gene: TRBJ2-7

CDR3nt: TGTGCCAGCAGTCGACAGGGGGCGCGTCCACCCCTCCACTTT
CDR3aa: CASSRQGARPPLHF
d_gene: TRBD1
abundance: .
v_gene: TRBV2
j_gene: TRBJ1-6